These 2 T cell receptor beta chains came from one sample sequenced in a study of CD8 T cells in ankylosing spondylitis. Findings of the study overall: Fewer than ten highly homologous variants made up a TCR beta motif that seemed to typify ankylosing spondylitis blood.

TCRdb reanalysed the 5' RACE reads using MiXCR and keeps one entry per CDR3 protein. The table has 100,000 to 150,000 distinct CDR3 sequences, roughly 18% seen once; the top ten hold roughly 30%. Their recognized antigens are unknown. Sequencing used blood, either unsorted or a sorted T cell fraction (not recorded which). The receptors originated from a male donor with ankylosing spondylitis.

This clonotype has only a few counts. V gene TRBV11-2 combines with J gene TRBJ1-1, with D possibly being TRBD1 (6 bases). Trimming cost V 1 base and J 2 bases, with 11 bases left between them. Germline assignment: CDR1 SGHAT and CDR2 FQNNGV. The CDR3 runs to 15 residues. CDR3 amino acids: CASSLAQGYNTEAFF. In nucleotides, the CDR3 is TGTGCCAGCAGCTTAGCACAGGGTTATAACACTGAAGCTTTCTTT.

The sample holds a few counts of this clonotype. The chain employs TRBV6-5 and TRBJ2-1, with 10 bases matching TRBD1. The length of the CDR3 is 14 residues. Trimming cost V 4 bases and J 8 bases; bases outside gene matches: 5. CDR1 is MNHEY and CDR2 is SVGAGI in the germline V gene. CDR3 DNA sequence: TGTGCCAGCAGTTTTACGACAGGGGGCGATGAGCAGTTCTTC. The encoded protein is CASSFTTGGDEQFF.